Sequencing of this TCR beta chain was carried out in a study of technical replicates of blood from a handful of donors. CDR1 is LGHNT, CDR2 FRNRAP, per germline. The CDR3 extends over 17 amino acids. V gave up 0 bases and J gave up 4 bases, with 18 bases separating them. Some clones are missing from TCRdb's copy, which holds only in-frame ones; the method was immunoSEQ multiplex PCR. The sample has about 84,000 clones; around 97% are singletons. This sequence joins TRBV12-5 and TRBJ2-5, with a weak D call TRBD1 (6 bases). The source of this sequence is a human donor in good health. Sequencing was carried out using T cells isolated from PBMCs. As DNA, the CDR3 is TGTGCTAGTGGTTTGGTAAATAACAGGGCCCTGAGAGAGACCCAGTACTTC. It yields the protein CASGLVNNRALRETQYF.